This TCR beta chain came from a study of beta chain features in type 1 diabetes. About this clone: As yet, its antigen is unknown.

Findings and caveats of the study: Patients with Type 1 diabetes showed moderately but significantly shorter TCRB CDR3s in all four CD4+ subsets.

With 2 bases removed from V and 1 base from J, the gap between germline ends came to 5 bases. CDR1 is LGHNT and CDR2 is FRNRAP in the germline V gene. The CDR3 totals 13 residues. The whole isolated RNA underwent reverse transcription, so sequencing captured expressed TCRB transcripts. The repertoire was sequenced with immunoSEQ multiplex PCR; TCRdb's copy has only in-frame clones and lacks some. The table has tens of thousands of clones, more than 45% seen once. The V gene is TRBV12-5, the J gene TRBJ1-1, with D unresolved. The sequencing input was stem cell memory CD4+ T cells from blood. The sequence came from a man aged 18 to 30 with type 1 diabetes. The CDR3 reads CASGLSKNTEAFF. CDR3 in DNA: TGTGCTAGTGGTTTGTCCAAGAACACTGAAGCTTTCTTT.